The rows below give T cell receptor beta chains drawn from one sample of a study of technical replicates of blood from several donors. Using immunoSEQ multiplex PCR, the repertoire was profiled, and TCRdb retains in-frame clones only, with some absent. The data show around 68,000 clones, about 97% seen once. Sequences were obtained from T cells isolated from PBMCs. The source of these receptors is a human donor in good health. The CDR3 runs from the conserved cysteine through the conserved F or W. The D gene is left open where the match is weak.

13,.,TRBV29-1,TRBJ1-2,TGCAGCGTTTTCCTCGGTCAGGAATATGGCTACACCTTC,CSVFLGQEYGYTF
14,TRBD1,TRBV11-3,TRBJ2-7,TGTGCCAGCAGCTCCCGGGACAGGGGGACCGAGCAGTACTTC,CASSSRDRGTEQYF
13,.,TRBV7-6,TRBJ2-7,TGTGCCAGCAGCTTAGCTAACACCTACGAGCAGTACTTC,CASSLANTYEQYF
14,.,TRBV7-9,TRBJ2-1,TGTGCCAGCAGCCCCCGGACTGAATTAAATGAGCAGTTCTTC,CASSPRTELNEQFF
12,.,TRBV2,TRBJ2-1,TGTGCCAGCAGAGTAGCGCTGGGGGAGCAGTTCTTC,CASRVALGEQFF
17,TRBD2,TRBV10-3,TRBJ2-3,TGTGCCATCAGTGCCCTCCTAGCGGAATACAGCACAGATACGCAGTATTTT,CAISALLAEYSTDTQYF
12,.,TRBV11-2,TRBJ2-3,TGTGCCAGCGGTCTGACTAGGGATACGCAGTATTTT,CASGLTRDTQYF
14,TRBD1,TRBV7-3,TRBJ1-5,TGTGCCAGCAGCCCAACAGGGGCAGGTGAGCCCCAGCATTTT,CASSPTGAGEPQHF
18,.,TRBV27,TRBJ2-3,TGTGCCAGCAGTTTATCGCCATGGGGAGCGGTAACCCAAGATACGCAGTATTTT,CASSLSPWGAVTQDTQYF
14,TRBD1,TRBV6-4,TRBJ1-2,TGTGCCAGCAGTCCGACAGGGAGCAGCTATGGCTACACCTTC,CASSPTGSSYGYTF
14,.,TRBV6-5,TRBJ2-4,TGTGCCAGCAGTTACCGCCTACCGGGGGACATTCAGTACTTC,CASSYRLPGDIQYF
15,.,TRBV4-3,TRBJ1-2,TGCGCCAGCAGCCAAGATCTGAGGGGGAAATATGGCTACACCTTC,CASSQDLRGKYGYTF
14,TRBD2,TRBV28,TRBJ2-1,TGTGCCAGCTGTCGGGACTACGCCTTAGATGAGCAGTTCTTC,CASCRDYALDEQFF
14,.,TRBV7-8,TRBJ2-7,TGTGCCAGCAGCTTGAGGACAGTTCCCTACGAGCAGTACTTC,CASSLRTVPYEQYF
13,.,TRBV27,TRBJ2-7,TGTGCCAGCAGCATCGGGGTCTCCTACGAGCAGTACTTC,CASSIGVSYEQYF
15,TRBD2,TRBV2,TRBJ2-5,TGTGCCAGCAGTGAAGTAACTAGCGGCCAAGAGACCCAGTACTTC,CASSEVTSGQETQYF
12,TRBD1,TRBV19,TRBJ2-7,TGTGCCAGTATGGGACAGGGCTACGAGCAGTACTTC,CASMGQGYEQYF
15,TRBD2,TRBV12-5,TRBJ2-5,TGTGCTAGTGGTTTGGTACGCGGGGGGCGAGAGACCCAGTACTTC,CASGLVRGGRETQYF
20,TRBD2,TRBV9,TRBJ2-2,TGTGCCAGCAGCTTTTCCGGGACTAGCGGGAGCAACCCAAACACCGGGGAGCTGTTTTTT,CASSFSGTSGSNPNTGELFF
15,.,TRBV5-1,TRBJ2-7,TGCGCCAGCAGCGGCGTGGCTAGCGAACCCTACGAGCAGTACTTC,CASSGVASEPYEQYF
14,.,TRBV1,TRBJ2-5,TGCACCAGCAGCCAAGATACGGGCCAAGAGACCCAGTACTTC,CTSSQDTGQETQYF
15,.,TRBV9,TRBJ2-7,TGTGCCAGCAGCGGATCGGGACTGAGCTCCTACGAGCAGTACTTC,CASSGSGLSSYEQYF
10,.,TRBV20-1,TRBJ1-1,TGCAGTGCTAGTCTCCGTGAAGCTTTCTTT,CSASLREAFF
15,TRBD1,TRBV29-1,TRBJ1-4,TGCAGCGTTGGGGACAGGGGGCCGACTAATGAAAAACTGTTTTTT,CSVGDRGPTNEKLFF
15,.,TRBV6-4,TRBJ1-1,TGTGCCAGCACTCACGGCGGGGGGCGTAGCACTGAAGCTTTCTTT,CASTHGGGRSTEAFF
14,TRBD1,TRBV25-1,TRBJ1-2,TGTGCCAGCACAGCAGGGACAGGGGCTAATGGCTACACCTTC,CASTAGTGANGYTF
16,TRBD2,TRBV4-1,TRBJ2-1,TGCGCCAGCAGCCTAAAGGGGACTAGCGGGTTTAATGAGCAGTTCTTC,CASSLKGTSGFNEQFF
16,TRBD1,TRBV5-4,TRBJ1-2,TGTGCCAGCAGCTTATACGGGACAGGCACTTTCTATCGCTACACCTTC,CASSLYGTGTFYRYTF